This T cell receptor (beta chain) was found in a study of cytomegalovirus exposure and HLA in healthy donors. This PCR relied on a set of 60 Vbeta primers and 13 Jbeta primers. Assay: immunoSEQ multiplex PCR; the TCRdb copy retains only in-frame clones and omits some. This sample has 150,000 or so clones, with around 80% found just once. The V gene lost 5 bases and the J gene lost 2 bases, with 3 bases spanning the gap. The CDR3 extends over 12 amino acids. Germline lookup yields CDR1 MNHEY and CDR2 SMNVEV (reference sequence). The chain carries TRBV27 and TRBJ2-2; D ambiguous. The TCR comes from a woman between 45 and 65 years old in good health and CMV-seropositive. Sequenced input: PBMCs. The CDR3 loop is CASSLNTGELFF. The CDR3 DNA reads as TGTGCCAGCAGTCTCAACACCGGGGAGCTGTTTTTT.